These T cell receptor beta chains were read from a single sample in a study of response to subunit inactivated influenza vaccine. Using its own MiXCR run on the RT-PCR reads, TCRdb lists one record per CDR3 protein. This sample has hundreds of thousands of distinct CDR3 sequences, with about 25% found just once. The material was CD4+ T cells sorted from PBMCs, obtained 4 to 6 days after vaccination. The source of these receptors is a man over 45 who received an inactivated influenza vaccine. Each CDR3 is given with its conserved first and last residue.

v_gene,j_gene,CDR3aa
TRBV12-3/TRBV12-4,TRBJ1-5,CASSPGGDFNQPQHF
TRBV10-3,TRBJ2-1,CAISDILDRYNEQFF
TRBV7-9,TRBJ1-2,CASSFSGQGFAGYTF
TRBV7-3,TRBJ2-1,CASSPPGLGNEQFF
TRBV6-2/TRBV6-3,TRBJ2-7,CASSTTTSGYEQYF
TRBV4-2,TRBJ2-5,CASSQGPARLQETQYF
TRBV4-1,TRBJ2-3,CASRVTGKDTQYF
TRBV6-4,TRBJ2-6,CASSDGGTGANVLTF
TRBV7-2,TRBJ1-5,CASSLGLYSNQPQHF
TRBV10-2,TRBJ2-5,CASKAGGLSETQYF
TRBV18,TRBJ2-4,CASSPPQVANIQYF
TRBV7-8,TRBJ2-7,CASGSGSHEQYF
TRBV12-3/TRBV12-4,TRBJ2-2,CASSTGTSPGELFF
TRBV3-1,TRBJ2-1,CASSQGLTSGRGEQFF
TRBV12-3/TRBV12-4,TRBJ2-2,CASKISGPGELFF
TRBV7-2,TRBJ2-7,CASRQTSGFYEQYF
TRBV6-5,TRBJ1-6,CASRPPGTALHF
TRBV7-2,TRBJ2-1,CASSRAGRINEQFF
TRBV11-1,TRBJ2-5,CASSPRTSGTGGLETQYF
TRBV9,TRBJ2-5,CASSEAGGGETQYF
TRBV7-9,TRBJ2-5,CASSYFQGGGETQYF
TRBV5-1,TRBJ2-5,CASSPGTGTKTQYF
TRBV12-3/TRBV12-4,TRBJ1-1,CASSLSPGAPFF
TRBV7-9,TRBJ2-6,CASSYSWRISGANVLTF
TRBV7-2,TRBJ2-1,CTSRASPSSYNEQFF
TRBV12-3/TRBV12-4,TRBJ2-1,CASSLGLGPNEQFF